Presented here are 14 T cell receptor beta chains from one specimen sequenced in a study of neurological immune-mediated disorders. As to time point: longitudinal time-point 1 (baseline). TCRdb ran MiXCR on the 5' RACE reads and lists one entry per CDR3 protein. Among fewer than 90,000 distinct CDR3 sequences listed, about 10% were seen once. The sequenced sample was PBMCs. The receptors originated from a man aged 30 to 45 in good health.

The table lists this clonotype with a few counts. V usage is TRBV6-6 and J usage is TRBJ1-2; D unresolved. Deletions cut 3 bases from V and 7 bases from J, with 15 bases between. This CDR3 contains 14 residues. CDR1 is MNHNY, CDR2 SVGAGI, per germline (reference sequence). CDR3 protein: CASSYCPTGCGYTF. The CDR3 DNA follows: TGTGCCAGCAGTTATTGTCCCACCGGGTGTGGCTACACCTTC.

This clonotype was counted ten times or more. V gene TRBV20-1 combines with J gene TRBJ1-6; 7 bases map to TRBD1. The V segment lost 5 bases and the J segment 5 bases; nucleotides outside the gene matches: 6. CDR3 length: 14 residues. Germline V gives CDR1 DFQATT, CDR2 SNEGSKA (reference sequence). CDR3 sequence reads: CSADRDSDNSPLHF. The CDR3 bases are TGCAGTGCTGACCGGGACAGTGATAATTCACCCCTCCACTTT.

This clonotype showed up many times. This rearrangement joins TRBV12-3 or TRBV12-4 to TRBJ2-2, with 9 bases fitting TRBD1. CDR3 length equals 14 residues. J gave up 10 bases and V 6 bases, and 9 bases lay outside the gene matches. CDR3 sequence reads: CASRARTGVSELFF. In nucleotides, the CDR3 is TGTGCCAGCAGAGCTCGGACAGGGGTATCGGAGCTGTTTTTT.

In this sample, this clonotype turned up many times. This chain connects TRBV20-1 to TRBJ2-5; 9 positions agree with TRBD1. V was clipped by 6 bases and J by 5 bases; unmatched bases: 10. The CDR3 is 14 amino acids. Germline CDR1 and CDR2: DFQATT and SNEGSKA (reference sequence). CDR3 protein: CSATYRGLGETQYF. CDR3 nucleotide sequence: TGCAGTGCAACCTACAGGGGGCTCGGGGAGACCCAGTACTTC.

The chain carries TRBV7-9 and TRBJ2-3, with TRBD2 identical over 7 bases. The CDR3 is made up of 17 amino acids. V shed 5 bases and J 3 bases; nucleotides not matched to a gene: 14. Germline lookup yields CDR1 SEHNR and CDR2 FQNEAQ (reference sequence). This chain's CDR3 is CASSLGEGDPGTDTQYF. In DNA, the CDR3 is TGTGCCAGCAGCCTCGGGGAGGGAGATCCGGGGACAGATACGCAGTATTTT.

This clonotype showed up many times. V gene TRBV7-9 combines with J gene TRBJ2-7; possibly TRBD1 for D (5 bases). The V and J ends lost 5 bases and 9 bases respectively, with 14 bases between them. The CDR3 is 12 residues long. Germline loops: CDR1 SEHNR, CDR2 FQNEAQ (reference sequence). The CDR3 is CASSATGLGQYF. The CDR3 DNA reads TGTGCCAGCAGCGCCACAGGTTTGGGGCAGTACTTC.

This clonotype was counted at least ten times. The rearrangement uses TRBV15 and TRBJ2-5, with D tentatively TRBD1 or TRBD2 (7 bases each). The length of the CDR3 is 15 residues. Between the trimmed V and J ends, which lost 2 bases and 5 bases, there was a span of 15 bases. CDR1 is LNHNV, CDR2 YYDKDF, per germline (reference sequence). The CDR3: CATSRQGGFRETQYF. CDR3 bases: TGTGCCACCAGCAGACAGGGGGGGTTCAGGGAGACCCAGTACTTC.

This clonotype has a count of ten or more. The chain has TRBV27 and TRBJ2-2; D possibly matches TRBD1 or TRBD2 (6 bases each). In germline, CDR1 is MNHEY, CDR2 SMNVEV (reference sequence). The V end lost 3 bases, the J end lost 6 bases, and 8 bases lay between the germline ends. This CDR3 has 13 residues. Here the CDR3 DNA reads TGTGCCAGCAGTTTGGGGGGCCCCGGGGAGCTGTTTTTT. Translating it yields CASSLGGPGELFF.

This clonotype has ten or more counts. This chain links TRBV7-9 with TRBJ1-1; D possibly corresponds to TRBD1 (5 bases). V lost 5 bases, J lost 2 bases, and 18 bases lay in between. Germline loops: CDR1 SEHNR, CDR2 FQNEAQ (reference sequence). The CDR3 is made up of 16 amino acids. CDR3 amino acids: CASSPERDAANTEAFF. The CDR3 nucleotides are TGTGCCAGCAGCCCAGAGAGGGACGCAGCTAACACTGAAGCTTTCTTT.

This clonotype was seen a handful of times. V usage is TRBV20-1 and J usage is TRBJ1-1; D perhaps matches TRBD1 (5 bases). The V end lost 6 bases, the J end lost 6 bases, and 23 bases lay between the germline ends. The CDR3 extends over 15 amino acids. The germline V gene has CDR1 DFQATT and CDR2 SNEGSKA (reference sequence). CDR3 protein: CSATQTSSLGAEAFF. In DNA, the CDR3 is TGCAGTGCCACTCAGACAAGCTCGTTAGGGGCTGAAGCTTTCTTT.

This clonotype was observed a few times. The rearrangement links TRBV29-1 to TRBJ2-7; D perhaps matches TRBD1 (6 bases). Germline lookup yields CDR1 SQVTM and CDR2 ANQGSEA. V lost 3 bases to trimming and J lost 0 bases, with 9 bases between them. The CDR3 spans 13 residues. The CDR3 is CSVEVQGSYEQYF. The CDR3 DNA follows: TGCAGCGTTGAGGTACAGGGCTCCTACGAGCAGTACTTC.

This clonotype was seen many times. The chain links TRBV6-5 to TRBJ2-4, with TRBD2 matching 10 bases. The CDR3 consists of 15 residues. Germline V gives CDR1 MNHEY, CDR2 SVGAGI. V shed 2 bases and J 8 bases; nucleotides not matched to a gene: 6. Here the CDR3 DNA reads TGTGCCAGCAGTTACCGGGGACTAGCGCAGGACATTCAGTACTTC. It yields the protein CASSYRGLAQDIQYF.

In its sample, this clonotype was seen many times. The chain carries TRBV20-1 and TRBJ2-3, with 9 bases lining up with TRBD2. After removal of 1 base from V and 2 bases from J, the junction contained 10 bases not matched to a gene. Germline V gives CDR1 DFQATT, CDR2 SNEGSKA (reference sequence). The CDR3 runs 17 residues. The CDR3 DNA follows: TGCAGTGCTAGAGTTGTGAGCGGGAGGATCTCCACAGATACGCAGTATTTT. This sequence encodes CSARVVSGRISTDTQYF.

This clonotype was detected ten times or more. This chain links TRBV7-8 with TRBJ2-2; TRBD1 matches 8 bases. Germline lookup yields CDR1 SGHVS and CDR2 FQNEAQ. This CDR3 spans 18 amino acids. After removal of 2 bases from V and 2 bases from J, the junction contained 10 bases not matched to a gene. The CDR3 coding sequence is TGTGCCAGCAGCTTAAACCATGCGCCAGGGGGCAACACCGGGGAGCTGTTTTTT. Translation gives CASSLNHAPGGNTGELFF. Together with reference TRBV7-8 and TRBJ2-2, the CDR3 gives the full variable domain: GAGVSQSPRYKVAKRGQDVALRCDPISGHVSLFWYQQALGQGPEFLTYFQNEAQLDKSGLPSDRFFAERPEGSVSTLKIQRTQQEDSAVYLCASSLNHAPGGNTGELFFGEGSRLTVL.